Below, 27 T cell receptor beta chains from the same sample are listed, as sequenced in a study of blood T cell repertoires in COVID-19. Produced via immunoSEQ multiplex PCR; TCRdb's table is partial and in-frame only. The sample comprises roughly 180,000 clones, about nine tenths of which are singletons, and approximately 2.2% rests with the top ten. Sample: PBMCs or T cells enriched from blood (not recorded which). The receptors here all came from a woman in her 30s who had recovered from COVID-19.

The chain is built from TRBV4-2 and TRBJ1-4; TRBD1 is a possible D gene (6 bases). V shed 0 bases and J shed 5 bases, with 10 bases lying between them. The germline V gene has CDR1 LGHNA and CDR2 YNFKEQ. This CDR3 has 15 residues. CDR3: CASSQDTQGNEKLFF. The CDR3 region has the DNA TGTGCCAGCAGCCAAGACACTCAGGGGAATGAAAAACTGTTTTTT.

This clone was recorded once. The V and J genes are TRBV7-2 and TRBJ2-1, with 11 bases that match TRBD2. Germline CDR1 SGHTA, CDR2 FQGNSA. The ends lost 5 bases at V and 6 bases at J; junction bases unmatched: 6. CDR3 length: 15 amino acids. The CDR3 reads CASSRSGRASNEQFF. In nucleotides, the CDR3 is TGTGCCAGCAGCCGTAGCGGGAGGGCCTCCAATGAGCAGTTCTTC.

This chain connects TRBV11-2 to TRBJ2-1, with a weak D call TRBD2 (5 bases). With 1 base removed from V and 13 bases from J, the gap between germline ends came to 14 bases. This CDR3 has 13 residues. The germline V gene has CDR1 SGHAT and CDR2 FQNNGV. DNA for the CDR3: TGTGCCAGCAGCTTAGGCCTACTAGTGTCTCAGTTCTTC. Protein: CASSLGLLVSQFF.

Written as DNA, the CDR3 is TGCAGCGTTCACAGGGGGCGAACTGAAGCTTTCTTT. As protein: CSVHRGRTEAFF. The V call is TRBV29-1, the J call TRBJ1-1, with 9 positions matching TRBD1. J was trimmed by 5 bases and V by 5 bases; bases with no gene match: 3. The CDR3 has 12 residues. The germline V gene encodes CDR1 SQVTM and CDR2 ANQGSEA.

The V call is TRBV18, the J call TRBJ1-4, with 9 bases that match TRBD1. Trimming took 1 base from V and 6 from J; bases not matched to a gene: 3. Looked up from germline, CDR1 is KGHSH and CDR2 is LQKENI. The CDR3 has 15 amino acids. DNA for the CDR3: TGTGCCAGCTCACCACTCCGGGACAGGGATGAAAAACTGTTTTTT. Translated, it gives CASSPLRDRDEKLFF. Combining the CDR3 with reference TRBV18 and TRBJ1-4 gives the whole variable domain NAGVMQNPRHLVRRRGQEARLRCSPMKGHSHVYWYRQLPEEGLKFMVYLQKENIIDESGMPKERFSAEFPKEGPSILRIQQVVRGDSAAYFCASSPLRDRDEKLFFGSGTQLSVL.

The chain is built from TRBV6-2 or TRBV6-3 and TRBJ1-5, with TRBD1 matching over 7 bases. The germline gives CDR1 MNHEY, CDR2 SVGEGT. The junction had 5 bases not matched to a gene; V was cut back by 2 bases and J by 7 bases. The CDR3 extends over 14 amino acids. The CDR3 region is CASSYQGGRQPQHF. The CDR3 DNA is TGTGCCAGCAGTTACCAGGGGGGTCGCCAGCCCCAGCATTTT.

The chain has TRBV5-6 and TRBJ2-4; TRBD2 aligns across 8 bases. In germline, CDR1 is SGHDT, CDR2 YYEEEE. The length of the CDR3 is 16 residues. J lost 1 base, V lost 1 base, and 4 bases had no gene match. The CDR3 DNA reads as TGTGCCAGCAGCTTGTGGGGCGGGAGGGCCAAAAACATTCAGTACTTC. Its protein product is CASSLWGGRAKNIQYF.

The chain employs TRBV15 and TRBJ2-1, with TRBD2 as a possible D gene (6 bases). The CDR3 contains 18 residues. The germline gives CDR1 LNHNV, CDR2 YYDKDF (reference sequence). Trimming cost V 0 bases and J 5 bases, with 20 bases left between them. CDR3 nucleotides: TGTGCCACCAGCAGAGATCAGTGGATTGGGACTGTGAACAATGAGCAGTTCTTC. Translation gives CATSRDQWIGTVNNEQFF.

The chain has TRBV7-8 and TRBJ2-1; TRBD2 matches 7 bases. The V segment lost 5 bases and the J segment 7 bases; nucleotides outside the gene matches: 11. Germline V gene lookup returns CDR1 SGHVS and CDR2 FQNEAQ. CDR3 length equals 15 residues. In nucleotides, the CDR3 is TGTGCCAGCAGCCTTAGCGGGTGGGCTGCGAATGAGCAGTTCTTC. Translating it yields CASSLSGWAANEQFF.

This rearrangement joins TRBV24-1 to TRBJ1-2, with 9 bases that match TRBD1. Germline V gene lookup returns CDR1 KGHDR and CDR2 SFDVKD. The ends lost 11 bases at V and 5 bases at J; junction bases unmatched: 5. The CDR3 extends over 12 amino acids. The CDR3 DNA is TGTGCCATCAGAGACAGGGGGTATGGCTACACCTTC. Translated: CAIRDRGYGYTF.

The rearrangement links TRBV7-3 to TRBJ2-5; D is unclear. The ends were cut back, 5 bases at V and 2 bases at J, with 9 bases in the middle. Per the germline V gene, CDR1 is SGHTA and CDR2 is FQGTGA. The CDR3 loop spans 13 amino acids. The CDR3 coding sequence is TGTGCCAGCAGCAAGACAACACAAGAGACCCAGTACTTC. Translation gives CASSKTTQETQYF.

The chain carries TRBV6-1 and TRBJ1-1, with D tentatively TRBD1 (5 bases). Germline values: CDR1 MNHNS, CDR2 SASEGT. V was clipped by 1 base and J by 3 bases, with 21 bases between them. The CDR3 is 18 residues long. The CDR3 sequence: CASSEEAAGSFRDTEAFF. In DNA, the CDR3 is TGTGCCAGCAGTGAAGAGGCGGCAGGGTCCTTTAGGGACACTGAAGCTTTCTTT.

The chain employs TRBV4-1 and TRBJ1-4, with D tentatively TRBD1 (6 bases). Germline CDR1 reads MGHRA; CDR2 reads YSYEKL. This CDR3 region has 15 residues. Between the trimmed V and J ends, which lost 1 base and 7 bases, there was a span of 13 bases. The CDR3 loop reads CASSQVPGVGEKLFF. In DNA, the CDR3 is TGCGCCAGCAGCCAAGTCCCAGGGGTAGGTGAAAAACTGTTTTTT.

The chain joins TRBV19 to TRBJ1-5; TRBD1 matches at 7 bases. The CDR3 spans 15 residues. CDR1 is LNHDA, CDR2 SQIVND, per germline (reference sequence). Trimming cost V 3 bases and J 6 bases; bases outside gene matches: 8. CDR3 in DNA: TGTGCCAGTAGTATCTCAGGGGGGCAGAGTCAGCCCCAGCATTTT. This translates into CASSISGGQSQPQHF.

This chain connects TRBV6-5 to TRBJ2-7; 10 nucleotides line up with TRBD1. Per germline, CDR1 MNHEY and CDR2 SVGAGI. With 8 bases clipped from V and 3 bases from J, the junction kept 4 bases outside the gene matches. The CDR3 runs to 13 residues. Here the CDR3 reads CASGRDRGYEQYF. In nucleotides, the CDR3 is TGTGCCAGCGGCCGGGACAGGGGCTACGAGCAGTACTTC.

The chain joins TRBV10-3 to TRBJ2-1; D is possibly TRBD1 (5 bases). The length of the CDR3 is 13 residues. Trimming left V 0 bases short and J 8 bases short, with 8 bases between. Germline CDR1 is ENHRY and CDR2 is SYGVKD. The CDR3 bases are TGTGCCATCAGTGAGTCCTCCAGGGATGAGCAGTTCTTC. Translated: CAISESSRDEQFF.

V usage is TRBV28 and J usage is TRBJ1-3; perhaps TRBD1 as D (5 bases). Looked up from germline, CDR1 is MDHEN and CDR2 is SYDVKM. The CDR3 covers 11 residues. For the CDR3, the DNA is TGTGCTACGGGGGCTGGAAACACCATATATTTT. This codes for CATGAGNTIYF.

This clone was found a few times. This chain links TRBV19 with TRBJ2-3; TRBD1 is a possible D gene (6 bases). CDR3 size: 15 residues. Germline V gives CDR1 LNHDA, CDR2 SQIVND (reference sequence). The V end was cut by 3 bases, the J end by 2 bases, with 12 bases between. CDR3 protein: CASSMNRESTDTQYF. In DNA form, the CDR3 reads TGTGCCAGTAGTATGAACAGGGAATCCACAGATACGCAGTATTTT.

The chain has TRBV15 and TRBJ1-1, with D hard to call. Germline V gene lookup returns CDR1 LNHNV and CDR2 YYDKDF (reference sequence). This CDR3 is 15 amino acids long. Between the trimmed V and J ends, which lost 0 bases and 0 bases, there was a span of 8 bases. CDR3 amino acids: CATSREADMNTEAFF. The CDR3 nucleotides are TGTGCCACCAGCAGAGAGGCAGACATGAACACTGAAGCTTTCTTT. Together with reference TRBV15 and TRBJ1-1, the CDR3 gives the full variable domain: DAMVIQNPRYQVTQFGKPVTLSCSQTLNHNVMYWYQQKSSQAPKLLFHYYDKDFNNEADTPDNFQSRRPNTSFCFLDIRSPGLGDTAMYLCATSREADMNTEAFFGQGTRLTVV.

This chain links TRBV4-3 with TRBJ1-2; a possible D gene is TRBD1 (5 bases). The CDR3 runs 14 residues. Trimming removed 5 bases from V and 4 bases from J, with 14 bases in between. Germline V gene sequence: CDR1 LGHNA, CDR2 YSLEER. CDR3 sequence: CASSKTEVGYGYTF. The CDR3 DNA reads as TGCGCCAGCAGCAAGACAGAAGTAGGCTATGGCTACACCTTC.

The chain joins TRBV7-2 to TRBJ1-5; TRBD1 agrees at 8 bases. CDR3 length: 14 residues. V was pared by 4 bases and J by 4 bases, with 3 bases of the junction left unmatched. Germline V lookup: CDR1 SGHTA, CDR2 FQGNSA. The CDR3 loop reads CASSWTGRNQPQHF. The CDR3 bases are TGTGCCAGCAGCTGGACAGGGAGGAATCAGCCCCAGCATTTT.

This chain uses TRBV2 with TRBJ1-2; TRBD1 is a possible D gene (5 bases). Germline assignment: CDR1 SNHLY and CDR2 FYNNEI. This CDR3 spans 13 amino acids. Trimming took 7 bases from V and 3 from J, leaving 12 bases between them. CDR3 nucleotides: TGTGCCAGCAAACCTAGGGGCTACTATGGCTACACCTTC. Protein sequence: CASKPRGYYGYTF.

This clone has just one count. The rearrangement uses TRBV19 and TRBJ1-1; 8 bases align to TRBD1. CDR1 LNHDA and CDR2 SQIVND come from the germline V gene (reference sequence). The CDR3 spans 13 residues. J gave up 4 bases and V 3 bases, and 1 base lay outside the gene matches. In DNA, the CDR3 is TGTGCCAGTAGTATCAGGGGGCGCACTGAAGCTTTCTTT. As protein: CASSIRGRTEAFF.

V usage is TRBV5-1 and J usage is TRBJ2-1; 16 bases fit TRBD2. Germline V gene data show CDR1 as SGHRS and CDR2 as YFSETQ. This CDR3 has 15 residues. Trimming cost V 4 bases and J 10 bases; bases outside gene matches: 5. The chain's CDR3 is CASSAGLAGGLEQFF. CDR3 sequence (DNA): TGCGCCAGCAGCGCGGGACTAGCGGGAGGGCTGGAGCAGTTCTTC.

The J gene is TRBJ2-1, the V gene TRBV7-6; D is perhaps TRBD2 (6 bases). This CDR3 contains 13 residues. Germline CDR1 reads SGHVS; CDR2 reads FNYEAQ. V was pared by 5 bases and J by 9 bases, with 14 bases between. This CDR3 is CASSNSEGGEQFF. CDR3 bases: TGTGCCAGCAGCAATAGTGAGGGAGGTGAGCAGTTCTTC.

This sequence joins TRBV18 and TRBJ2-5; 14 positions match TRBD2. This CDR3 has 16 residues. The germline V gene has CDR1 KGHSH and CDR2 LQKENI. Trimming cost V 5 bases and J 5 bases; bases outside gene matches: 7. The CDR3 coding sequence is TGTGCCAGCTCATCATATGGACTAGCGGGGGGTGAGACCCAGTACTTC. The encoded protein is CASSSYGLAGGETQYF.

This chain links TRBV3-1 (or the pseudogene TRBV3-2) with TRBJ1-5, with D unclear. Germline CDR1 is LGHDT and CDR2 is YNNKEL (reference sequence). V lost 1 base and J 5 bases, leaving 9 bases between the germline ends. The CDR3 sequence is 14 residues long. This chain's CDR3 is CASSQAPNDQPQHF. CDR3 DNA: TGTGCCAGCAGCCAAGCCCCTAATGATCAGCCCCAGCATTTT.